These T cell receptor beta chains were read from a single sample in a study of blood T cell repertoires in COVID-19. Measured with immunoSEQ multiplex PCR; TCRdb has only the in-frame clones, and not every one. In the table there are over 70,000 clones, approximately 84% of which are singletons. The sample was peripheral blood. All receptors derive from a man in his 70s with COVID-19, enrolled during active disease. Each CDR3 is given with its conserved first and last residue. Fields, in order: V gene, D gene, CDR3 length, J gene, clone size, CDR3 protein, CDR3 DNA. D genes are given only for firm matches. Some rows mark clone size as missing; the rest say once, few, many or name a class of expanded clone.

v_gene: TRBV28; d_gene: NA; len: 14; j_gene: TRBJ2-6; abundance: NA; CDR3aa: CASSTPGVANVLTF; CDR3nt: TGTGCCAGCAGTACTCCAGGGGTGGCCAACGTCCTGACTTTC
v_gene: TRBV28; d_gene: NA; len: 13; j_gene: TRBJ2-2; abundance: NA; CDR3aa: CASKEGNTGELFF; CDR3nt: TGTGCCAGCAAGGAGGGGAACACCGGGGAGCTGTTTTTT
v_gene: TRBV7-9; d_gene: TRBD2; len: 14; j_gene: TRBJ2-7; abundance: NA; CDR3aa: CASSPLAGAGEQYF; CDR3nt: TGTGCCAGCAGCCCCCTAGCGGGGGCGGGGGAGCAGTACTTC
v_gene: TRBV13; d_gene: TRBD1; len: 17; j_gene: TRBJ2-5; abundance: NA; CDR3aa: CASSLFRDRGVVETQYF; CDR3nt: TGTGCCAGCAGCTTATTTAGGGACAGGGGGGTTGTTGAGACCCAGTACTTC
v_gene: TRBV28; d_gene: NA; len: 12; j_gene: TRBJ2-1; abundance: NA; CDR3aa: CASTNKYNEQFF; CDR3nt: TGTGCCAGTACTAATAAATATAATGAGCAGTTCTTC
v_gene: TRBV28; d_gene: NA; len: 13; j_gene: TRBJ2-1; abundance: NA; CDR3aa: CASSFFRGNEQFF; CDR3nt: TGTGCCAGCAGTTTCTTCCGGGGCAATGAGCAGTTCTTC
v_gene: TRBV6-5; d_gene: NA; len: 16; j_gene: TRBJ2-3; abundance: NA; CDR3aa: CASSYRSGTRTDTQYF; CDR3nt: TGTGCCAGCAGTTACCGTTCCGGGACACGCACAGATACGCAGTATTTT
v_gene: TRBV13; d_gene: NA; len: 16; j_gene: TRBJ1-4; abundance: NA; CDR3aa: CASSLAVPGAEEKLFF; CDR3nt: TGTGCCAGCAGCTTAGCGGTTCCAGGGGCGGAGGAAAAACTGTTTTTT
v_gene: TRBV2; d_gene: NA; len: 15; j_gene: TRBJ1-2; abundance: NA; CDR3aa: CASSLSGFPGGGYTF; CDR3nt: TGTGCCAGCAGTCTTTCAGGGTTCCCGGGGGGTGGCTACACCTTC
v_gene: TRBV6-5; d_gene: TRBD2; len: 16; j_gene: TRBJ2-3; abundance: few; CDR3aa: CASSSTSGGDTDTQYF; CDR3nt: TGTGCCAGCAGTTCAACTAGCGGGGGGGACACAGATACGCAGTATTTT
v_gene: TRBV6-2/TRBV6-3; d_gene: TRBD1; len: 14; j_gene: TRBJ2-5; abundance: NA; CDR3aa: CASSGQGGGETQYF; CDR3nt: TGTGCCAGCAGTGGACAGGGCGGCGGAGAGACCCAGTACTTC
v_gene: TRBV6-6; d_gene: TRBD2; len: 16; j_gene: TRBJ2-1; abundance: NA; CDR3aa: CASSGTGLAGGREQFF; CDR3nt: TGTGCCAGCAGTGGTACGGGACTAGCGGGAGGTAGGGAGCAGTTCTTC
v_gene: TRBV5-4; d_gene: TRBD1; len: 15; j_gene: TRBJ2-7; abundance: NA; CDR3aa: CASSYAGQGVHEQYF; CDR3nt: TGTGCCAGCAGCTACGCGGGACAGGGCGTCCACGAGCAGTACTTC
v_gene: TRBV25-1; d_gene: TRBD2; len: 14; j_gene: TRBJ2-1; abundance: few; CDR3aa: CASSGDSGSDEQFF; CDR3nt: TGTGCCAGCAGTGGTGACAGCGGGAGTGATGAGCAGTTCTTC
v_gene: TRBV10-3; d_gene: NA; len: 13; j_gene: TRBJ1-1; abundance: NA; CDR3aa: CAIKPTVNTEAFF; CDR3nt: TGTGCCATCAAACCGACAGTGAACACTGAAGCTTTCTTT
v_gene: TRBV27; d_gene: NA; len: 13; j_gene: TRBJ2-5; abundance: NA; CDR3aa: CASSSLLQETQYF; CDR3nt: TGTGCCAGCAGTTCCCTGTTACAAGAGACCCAGTACTTC
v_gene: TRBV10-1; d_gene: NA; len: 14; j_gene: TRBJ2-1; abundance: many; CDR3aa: CASSESIGGNEQFF; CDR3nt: TGCGCCAGCAGTGAGTCGATCGGGGGCAATGAGCAGTTCTTC
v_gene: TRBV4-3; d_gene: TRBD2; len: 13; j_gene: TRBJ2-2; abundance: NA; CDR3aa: CASSLRTSGELFF; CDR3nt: TGCGCCAGCAGCCTACGGACTAGCGGGGAGCTGTTTTTT
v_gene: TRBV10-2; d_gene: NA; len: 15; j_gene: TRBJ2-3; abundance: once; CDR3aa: CAIRASASGTDTQYF; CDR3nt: TGCGCCATCAGGGCTAGCGCTTCCGGCACAGATACGCAGTATTTT
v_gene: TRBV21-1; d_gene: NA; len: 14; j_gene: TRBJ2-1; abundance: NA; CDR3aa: CASPAFGGNNEQFF; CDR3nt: TGTGCCAGCCCTGCCTTTGGCGGTAACAATGAGCAGTTCTTC
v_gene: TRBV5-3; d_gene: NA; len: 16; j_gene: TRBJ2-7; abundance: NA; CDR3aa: CARSLGPGEFSYEQYF; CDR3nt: TGTGCCAGAAGCTTGGGGCCAGGGGAATTCTCCTACGAGCAGTACTTC
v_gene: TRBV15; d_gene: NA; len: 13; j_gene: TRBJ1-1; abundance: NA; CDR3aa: CATSRADAGEAFF; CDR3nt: TGTGCCACCAGCAGAGCGGACGCAGGGGAAGCTTTCTTT
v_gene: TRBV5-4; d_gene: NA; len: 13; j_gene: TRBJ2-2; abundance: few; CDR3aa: CAGGGQNTGELFF; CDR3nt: TGTGCCGGGGGGGGGCAGAACACCGGGGAGCTGTTTTTT
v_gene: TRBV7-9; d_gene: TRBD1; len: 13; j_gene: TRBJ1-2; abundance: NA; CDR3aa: CASSQGQSYGYTF; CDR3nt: TGTGCCAGCAGCCAGGGACAGAGCTATGGCTACACCTTC
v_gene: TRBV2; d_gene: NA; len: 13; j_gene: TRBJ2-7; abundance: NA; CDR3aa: CASSEELATEQYF; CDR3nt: TGTGCCAGCAGTGAGGAGCTAGCCACCGAGCAGTACTTC
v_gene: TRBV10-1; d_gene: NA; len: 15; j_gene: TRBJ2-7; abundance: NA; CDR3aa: CASSGDGAQGYEQYF; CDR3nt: TGCGCCAGCAGTGGGGATGGGGCCCAGGGCTACGAGCAGTACTTC
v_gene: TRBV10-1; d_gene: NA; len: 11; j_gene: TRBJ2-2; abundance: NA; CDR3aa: CATKYTGELFF; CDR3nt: TGCGCCACCAAATACACCGGGGAGCTGTTTTTT
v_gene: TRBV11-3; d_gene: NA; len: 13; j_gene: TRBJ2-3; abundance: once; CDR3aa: CASSFTSADTQYF; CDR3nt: TGTGCCAGCAGCTTCACAAGTGCAGATACGCAGTATTTT
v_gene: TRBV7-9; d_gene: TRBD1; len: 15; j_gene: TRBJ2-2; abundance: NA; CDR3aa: CASPLGTGNTGELFF; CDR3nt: TGTGCCAGTCCCCTGGGGACAGGGAACACCGGGGAGCTGTTTTTT
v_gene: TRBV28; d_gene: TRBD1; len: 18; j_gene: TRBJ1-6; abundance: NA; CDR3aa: CASSSPGQGGSYNSPLHF; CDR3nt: TGTGCCAGCAGTTCTCCGGGACAGGGGGGCTCCTATAATTCACCCCTCCACTTT
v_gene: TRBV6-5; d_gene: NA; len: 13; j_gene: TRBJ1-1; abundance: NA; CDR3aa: CASSLGGNTEAFF; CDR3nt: TGTGCCAGCTCTCTCGGGGGAAACACTGAAGCTTTCTTT
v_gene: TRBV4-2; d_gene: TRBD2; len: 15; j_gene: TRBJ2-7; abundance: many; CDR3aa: CASSQAPGDYGEQYF; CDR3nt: TGTGCCAGCAGCCAAGCGCCGGGGGACTACGGCGAGCAGTACTTC
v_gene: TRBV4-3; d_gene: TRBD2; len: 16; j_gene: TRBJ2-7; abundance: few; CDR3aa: CASSQAPVGGNGEQYF; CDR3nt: TGCGCCAGCAGCCAAGCGCCGGTGGGGGGGAACGGGGAGCAGTACTTC
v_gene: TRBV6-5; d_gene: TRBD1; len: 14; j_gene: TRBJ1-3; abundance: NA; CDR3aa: CASDRGSSGNTIYF; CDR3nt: TGTGCCAGCGACAGGGGGTCCTCTGGAAACACCATATATTTT
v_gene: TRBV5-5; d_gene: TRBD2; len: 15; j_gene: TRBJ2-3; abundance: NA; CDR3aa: CASRPGLAALDTQYF; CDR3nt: TGTGCCAGCAGACCGGGACTAGCGGCGCTTGATACGCAGTATTTT
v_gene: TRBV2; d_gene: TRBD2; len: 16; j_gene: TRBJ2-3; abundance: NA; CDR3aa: CASRPGLARNTDTQYF; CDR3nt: TGTGCCAGCAGACCCGGACTAGCGAGAAACACAGATACGCAGTATTTT
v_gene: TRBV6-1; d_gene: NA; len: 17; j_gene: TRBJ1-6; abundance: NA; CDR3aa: CASSDPVRQSYNSPLHF; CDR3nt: TGTGCCAGCAGTGATCCGGTCCGACAATCCTATAATTCACCCCTCCACTTT
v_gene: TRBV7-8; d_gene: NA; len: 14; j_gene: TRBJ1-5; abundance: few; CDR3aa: CASSLRGLGQPQHF; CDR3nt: TGTGCCAGCAGCTTAAGGGGGTTGGGTCAGCCCCAGCATTTT
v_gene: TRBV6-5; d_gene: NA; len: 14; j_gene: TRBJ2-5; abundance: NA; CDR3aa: CASTPATARETQYF; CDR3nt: TGTGCCAGCACCCCCGCGACAGCCCGGGAGACCCAGTACTTC